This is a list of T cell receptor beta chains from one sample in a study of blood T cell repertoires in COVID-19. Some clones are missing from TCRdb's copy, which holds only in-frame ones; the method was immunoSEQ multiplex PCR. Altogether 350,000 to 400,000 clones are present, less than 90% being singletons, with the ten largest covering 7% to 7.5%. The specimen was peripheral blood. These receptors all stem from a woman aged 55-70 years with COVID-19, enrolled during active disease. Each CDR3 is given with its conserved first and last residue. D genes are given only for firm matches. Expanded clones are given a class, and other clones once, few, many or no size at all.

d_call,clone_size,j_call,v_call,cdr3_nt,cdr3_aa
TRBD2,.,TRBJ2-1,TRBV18,TGTGCCAGCTCACCCTTGACTAGCGGGGCGTCGGGGGAGCAGTTCTTC,CASSPLTSGASGEQFF
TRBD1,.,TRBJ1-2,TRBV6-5,TGTGCCAGCGAAGCACAGGGGGCGAATGGCTACACCTTC,CASEAQGANGYTF
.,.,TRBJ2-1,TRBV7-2,TGTGCCAGCAGCTTTAATAGATACAATGAGCAGTTCTTC,CASSFNRYNEQFF
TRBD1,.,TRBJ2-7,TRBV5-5,TGTGCCAGCAGCGTGGACAGGGGGCTCCTCTACGAGCAGTACTTC,CASSVDRGLLYEQYF
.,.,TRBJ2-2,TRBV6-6,TGTGCCAGCAGTTACGGGGGCTGGGGTGCCACCGGGGAGCTGTTTTTT,CASSYGGWGATGELFF
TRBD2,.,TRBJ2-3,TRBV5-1,TGCGCCAGCAGCTTTGCGAGCGGGGGGGCAGATACGCAGTATTTT,CASSFASGGADTQYF
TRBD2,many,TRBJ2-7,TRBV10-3,TGTGCCATCAGCGCCAGCGGGGGGGCCAATTACGAGCAGTACTTC,CAISASGGANYEQYF
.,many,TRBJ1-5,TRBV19,TGTGCCAGTACTTCTGTCGGGGAGAATCAGCCCCAGCATTTT,CASTSVGENQPQHF
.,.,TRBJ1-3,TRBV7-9,TGTGCCAGCAGCTCCGCGAACAGTAACACCATATATTTT,CASSSANSNTIYF
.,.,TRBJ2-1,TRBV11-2,TGTGCCAGCAGCCCCCACGTGCGGGGCTACAATGAGCAGTTCTTC,CASSPHVRGYNEQFF
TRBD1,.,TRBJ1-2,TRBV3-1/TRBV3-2,TGTGCCAGCAGCCAAGTCCCGGGACAGTCTAACTATGGCTACACCTTC,CASSQVPGQSNYGYTF
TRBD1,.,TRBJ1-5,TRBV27,TGTGCCAGCAGTACAGGGGGCATCGGCAATCAGCCCCAGCATTTT,CASSTGGIGNQPQHF
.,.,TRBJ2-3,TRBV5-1,TGCGCCAGCAGCGACCTTAGCGGAGGACTCTCTACGCAGTATTTT,CASSDLSGGLSTQYF
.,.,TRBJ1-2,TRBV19,TGTGCCAGTAAACCAGGGACATCTCTGCAGTATGGCTACACCTTC,CASKPGTSLQYGYTF
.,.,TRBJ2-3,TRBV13,TGTGCCAGCAGCTTATTCCAAGATACGCAGTATTTT,CASSLFQDTQYF
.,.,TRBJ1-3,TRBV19,TGTGCCAGTAGTATAGGGCTCTCTGGAAACACCATATATTTT,CASSIGLSGNTIYF
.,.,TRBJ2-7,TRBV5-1,TGCGCCAGCAGCTCTTCAGGGGACTACTACGAGCAGTACTTC,CASSSSGDYYEQYF
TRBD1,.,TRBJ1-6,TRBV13,TGTGCCAGCAGCCCGCTCCGGGACAGGGCTAATTCACCCCTCCACTTT,CASSPLRDRANSPLHF
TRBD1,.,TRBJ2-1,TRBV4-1,TGCGCCAGCAGAAGCGGACAGGGAAGCAATGAGCAGTTCTTC,CASRSGQGSNEQFF
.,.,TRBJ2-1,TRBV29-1,TGCAGCGTTGTAGTTGGAGGCAATACAGGGGAGCAGTTCTTC,CSVVVGGNTGEQFF
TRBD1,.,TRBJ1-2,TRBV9,TGTGCCAGCAGCCTGGCCAGGGGGCCCTATGGCTACACCTTC,CASSLARGPYGYTF
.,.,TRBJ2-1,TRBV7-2,TGTGCCAGCAGCGGGGGCGGCGGGGGCGGGAATGAGCAGTTCTTC,CASSGGGGGGNEQFF
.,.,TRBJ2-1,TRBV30,TGTGCCAGAGCTAGATCCTCCTACAATGAGCAGTTCTTC,CARARSSYNEQFF
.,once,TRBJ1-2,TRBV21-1,TGTGCCAGCAGCTTTAAACAGGGGCAGCGTGGCTACACCTTC,CASSFKQGQRGYTF
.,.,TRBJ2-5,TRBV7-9,TGTGCCAGCAGCTTCCCCCTAGCCTACGGAGAGACCCAGTACTTC,CASSFPLAYGETQYF
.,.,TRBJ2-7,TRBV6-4,TGTGCCAGCACCACCGGGACTTACTCCTACGAGCAGTACTTC,CASTTGTYSYEQYF
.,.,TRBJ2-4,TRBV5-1,TGCGCCAGCAGCCCCGGGACTGAAAACATTCAGTACTTC,CASSPGTENIQYF
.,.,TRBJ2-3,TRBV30,TGTGCCTGGTCCCGTCCTCGCGTAGTGACGCAGTATTTT,CAWSRPRVVTQYF
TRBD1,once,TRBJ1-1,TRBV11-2,TGTGCCAGCAGCCCTGGACAGGGCCGAAACACTGAAGCTTTCTTT,CASSPGQGRNTEAFF
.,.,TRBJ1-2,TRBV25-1,TGTGCCAGCACCCCCGCAGGGGAGAACTATGGCTACACCTTC,CASTPAGENYGYTF
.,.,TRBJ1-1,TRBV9,TGTGCCAGCAGCGTTGTGGACAGTATGAGAACTGAAGCTTTCTTT,CASSVVDSMRTEAFF